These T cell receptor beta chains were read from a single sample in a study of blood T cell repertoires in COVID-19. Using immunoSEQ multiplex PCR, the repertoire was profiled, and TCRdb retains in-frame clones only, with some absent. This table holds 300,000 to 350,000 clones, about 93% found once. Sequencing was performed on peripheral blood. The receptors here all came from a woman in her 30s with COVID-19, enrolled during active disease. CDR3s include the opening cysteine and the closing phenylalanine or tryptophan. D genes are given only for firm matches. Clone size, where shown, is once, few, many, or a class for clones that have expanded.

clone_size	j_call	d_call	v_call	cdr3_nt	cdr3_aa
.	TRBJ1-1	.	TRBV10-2	TGCGCCAGCACCATGAGGAAGGAGGGGTTGAACACTGAAGCTTTCTTT	CASTMRKEGLNTEAFF
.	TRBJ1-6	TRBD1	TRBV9	TGTGCCAGCAGCGTGACAGGGTGGAATTCACCCCTCCACTTT	CASSVTGWNSPLHF
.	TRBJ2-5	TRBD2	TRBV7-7	TGTGCTAGCAAACGGGGGGGGTCGGAGACCCAGTACTTC	CASKRGGSETQYF
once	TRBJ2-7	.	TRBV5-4	TGTGCCAGCAGCTTGAAAGCGGGCGGCTGGTACGAGCAGTACTTC	CASSLKAGGWYEQYF
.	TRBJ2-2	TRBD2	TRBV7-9	TGTGCCAGCAGGCCGGGACTAGCGAACACCGGGGAGCTGTTTTTT	CASRPGLANTGELFF
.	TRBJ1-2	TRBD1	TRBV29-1	TGCAGCGGGAGGACAGGGACCGAAGGTGGCTACACCTTC	CSGRTGTEGGYTF
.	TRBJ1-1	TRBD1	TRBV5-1	TGCGCCAGCAGTTTTGACAGGGGTGGCACTGAAGCTTTCTTT	CASSFDRGGTEAFF
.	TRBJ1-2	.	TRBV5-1	TGCGCCAGCAGCTTGGTTCACAGCAACTATGGCTACACCTTC	CASSLVHSNYGYTF
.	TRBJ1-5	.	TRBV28	TGTGCCAGCAGTTTCGAGGGCCCTAGCAATCAGCCCCAGCATTTT	CASSFEGPSNQPQHF
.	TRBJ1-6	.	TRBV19	TGTGCCAGTAGCGCCGGGACTATTACTTCACCCCTCCACTTT	CASSAGTITSPLHF
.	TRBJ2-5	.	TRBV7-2	TGTGCCAGCAGCCCCCGACAGGGGAGGGCAGAGACCCAGTACTTC	CASSPRQGRAETQYF
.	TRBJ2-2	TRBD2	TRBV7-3	TGTGCCAGCAGCTCACTAGCGGTGAACACCGGGGAGCTGTTTTTT	CASSSLAVNTGELFF
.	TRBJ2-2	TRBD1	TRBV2	TGTGCCAGCAGTGAATGGACAGGGTATGAACCTACCGGGGAGCTGTTTTTT	CASSEWTGYEPTGELFF
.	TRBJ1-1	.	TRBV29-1	TGCAGCGCCCCAGGACCCCAGGCGGGCACTGAAGCTTTCTTT	CSAPGPQAGTEAFF
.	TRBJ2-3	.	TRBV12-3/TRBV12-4	TGTGCCAGCAGGGGGCGAGGTACAGATACGCAGTATTTT	CASRGRGTDTQYF
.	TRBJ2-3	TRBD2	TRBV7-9	TGTGCCAGCAGCTTGCTAGCGGGAGTTAAAGATACGCAGTATTTT	CASSLLAGVKDTQYF
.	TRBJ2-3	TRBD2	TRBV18	TGTGCCAGCTCCACAGCGGGGTTACCCACAGATACGCAGTATTTT	CASSTAGLPTDTQYF
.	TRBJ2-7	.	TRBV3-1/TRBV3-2	TGTGCCAGCAGCCGCCGGGGGTGGGGCCCGGACGAGCAGTACTTC	CASSRRGWGPDEQYF
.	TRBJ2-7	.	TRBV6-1	TGTGCCAGCAGTGAATTGGGAGAACGCGAGCAGTACTTC	CASSELGEREQYF
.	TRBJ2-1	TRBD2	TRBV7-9	TGTGCCAGCACCCCGGTCAGCGGGAGGGGAGCCTACAATGAGCAGTTCTTC	CASTPVSGRGAYNEQFF
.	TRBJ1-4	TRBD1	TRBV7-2	TGTGCCAGCAGCTTAAAAAGGGGGCAGGGAACTAATGAAAAACTGTTTTTT	CASSLKRGQGTNEKLFF
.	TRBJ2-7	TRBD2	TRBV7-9	TGTGCCAGCAGCCTCCTGGCGGGAGGCGCCTATGAGTCCTCCTACGAGCAGTACTTC	CASSLLAGGAYESSYEQYF
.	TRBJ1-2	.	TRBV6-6	TGTGCCAGCAGTTACGAGCGGGGTGGCTACACCTTC	CASSYERGGYTF
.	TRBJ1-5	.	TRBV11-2	TGTGCCAGCAGTAGCGCTGGGAATCAGCCCCAGCATTTT	CASSSAGNQPQHF
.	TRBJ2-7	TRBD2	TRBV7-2	TGTGCCAGCAGCTTTGTAGCGGGAGGGGACTACGAGCAGTACTTC	CASSFVAGGDYEQYF
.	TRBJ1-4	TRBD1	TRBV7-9	TGTGCCAGCAGCTCAAACAGGGGTGGTAATGAAAAACTGTTTTTT	CASSSNRGGNEKLFF
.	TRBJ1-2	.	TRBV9	TGTGCCAGCAGCAAAAGCAACTATGGCTACACCTTC	CASSKSNYGYTF
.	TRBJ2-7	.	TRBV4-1	TGCGCCAGCAGCCCCCGGGGAGGGGGACCCTACGAGCAGTACTTC	CASSPRGGGPYEQYF
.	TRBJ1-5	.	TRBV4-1	TGCGCCAGCAGCCAAGGTCCTATTCAGGGAAATCAGCCCCAGCATTTT	CASSQGPIQGNQPQHF
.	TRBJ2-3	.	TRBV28	TGTGCCAGCAGCCGCAGACAGCCCACAGATACGCAGTATTTT	CASSRRQPTDTQYF
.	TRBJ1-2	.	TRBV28	TGTGCCAGCAGTTTATCCGCCGGGCCAGGGTTTGTCTATGGCTACACCTTC	CASSLSAGPGFVYGYTF
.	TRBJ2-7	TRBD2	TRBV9	TGTGCCAGCAGCCCGGGACTAGCGGGAGGGCCTCTCTACGAGCAGTACTTC	CASSPGLAGGPLYEQYF
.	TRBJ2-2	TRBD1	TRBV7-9	TGTGCCAGCAGCCCACAGACAGGGGGCTATACCGGGGAGCTGTTTTTT	CASSPQTGGYTGELFF
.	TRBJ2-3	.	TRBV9	TGTGCCAGCAGCTTCCGACAGATCACAGATACGCAGTATTTT	CASSFRQITDTQYF
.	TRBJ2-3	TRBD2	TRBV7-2	TGTGCCAGCAGCTTAGACGCGACTAGCATGCCAGATACGCAGTATTTT	CASSLDATSMPDTQYF
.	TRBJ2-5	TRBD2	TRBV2	TGTGCCAGCAAGGCGGGACTAGCGGGAGAGACCCAGTACTTC	CASKAGLAGETQYF
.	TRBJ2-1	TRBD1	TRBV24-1	TGTGCCACCAGTGTCCGGGACAGGGACTACAATGAGCAGTTCTTC	CATSVRDRDYNEQFF
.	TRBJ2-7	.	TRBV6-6	TGTGCCAGCAGTCCTAAGGGAGCGGATTACTTCTCCTACGAGCAGTACTTC	CASSPKGADYFSYEQYF
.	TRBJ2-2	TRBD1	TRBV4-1	TGCGCCAGCAGCCCCTGGACAGGGAGAACCGGGGAGCTGTTTTTT	CASSPWTGRTGELFF
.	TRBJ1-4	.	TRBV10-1	TGCGCCAGCAGTGCGGACACGGAACGGGAAAAACTGTTTTTT	CASSADTEREKLFF
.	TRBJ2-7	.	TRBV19	TGTGCCAGTAGTATTTCGCAGGGTTCCAACGAGCAGTACTTC	CASSISQGSNEQYF
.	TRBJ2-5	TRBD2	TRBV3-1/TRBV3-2	TGTGCCAGCAGCCAAGATAGACCTAGCGGGAGCGTTCAAGAGACCCAGTACTTC	CASSQDRPSGSVQETQYF